The 26 T cell receptor beta chains in this list originate from one sample, sequenced in a study of shared clonotypes between healthy human individuals. TCRdb's copy holds only in-frame clones and misses some; the assay was immunoSEQ multiplex PCR. The sample carries around 640,000 clones, 95% to 97% recorded once. The naive CD8 subset, CD45RO-negative cells positively selected for CCR7, excluded terminally differentiated effector memory CD45RA+ cells. Sequencing was performed on naive CD8+ T cells sorted from blood. Receptors originate from a woman aged 25-40 years in good health.

The CDR3 sequence: CASTGWSHTGEHTGELFF. Written as DNA, the CDR3 is TGTGCCAGCACCGGCTGGAGCCATACAGGGGAACACACCGGGGAGCTGTTTTTT. The V gene is TRBV27, the J gene TRBJ2-2; 7 bases line up with TRBD1. The trim removed 7 bases at V and 3 bases at J, leaving 17 bases unmatched. Per germline, CDR1 MNHEY and CDR2 SMNVEV (reference sequence). The CDR3 is 18 amino acids.

V is TRBV27 and J is TRBJ1-1, with D possibly being TRBD1 (5 bases). CDR3 size: 16 residues. Trimming removed 5 bases from V and 0 bases from J, with 16 bases in between. The germline CDR1 and CDR2 sequences are MNHEY and SMNVEV (reference sequence). The CDR3 nucleotides read TGTGCCAGCAGTCCGGGGACGACAGCGATGAACACTGAAGCTTTCTTT. Translation gives CASSPGTTAMNTEAFF.

In this sample, this clone turned up once. The genes are TRBV19 and TRBJ2-1; 8 bases match TRBD2. The CDR3 covers 18 residues. With V trimmed by 3 bases and J by 4 bases, 14 bases remained unmatched. In germline, CDR1 is LNHDA, CDR2 SQIVND (reference sequence). DNA for the CDR3: TGTGCCAGTAGTATGGTTTTAGCGGGACATAATCAATACAATGAGCAGTTCTTC. Its translation is CASSMVLAGHNQYNEQFF.

This chain connects TRBV25-1 to TRBJ2-5; tentative D call: TRBD2 (6 bases). V was shortened by 6 bases and J by 5 bases, with 13 bases between the two germline ends. This CDR3 contains 13 residues. Per the germline V gene, CDR1 is MGHDK and CDR2 is SYGVNS. Here the CDR3 reads CASRGGGRETQYF. CDR3 DNA: TGTGCCAGCAGAGGTGGAGGGAGGGAGACCCAGTACTTC. The full variable domain, completed using reference TRBV25-1 and TRBJ2-5, is EADIYQTPRYLVIGTGKKITLECSQTMGHDKMYWYQQDPGMELHLIHYSYGVNSTEKGDLSSESTVSRIRTEHFPLTLESARPSHTSQYLCASRGGGRETQYFGPGTRLLVL.

The V call is TRBV5-1, the J call TRBJ2-6; perhaps TRBD1 as D (5 bases). Germline V gene lookup returns CDR1 SGHRS and CDR2 YFSETQ. The CDR3 is 19 amino acids. V lost 0 bases to trimming and J lost 1 base, with 17 bases between them. CDR3 sequence (DNA): TGCGCCAGCAGCTTGGCTGAGGTAGGGGTATGGTCTGGGGCCAACGTCCTGACTTTC. It specifies CASSLAEVGVWSGANVLTF.

The chain carries TRBV5-6 and TRBJ2-3; D is unresolved. Trimming cost V 0 bases and J 4 bases, with 3 bases left between them. The germline V gene encodes CDR1 SGHDT and CDR2 YYEEEE. The CDR3 has 12 amino acids. The CDR3 region has the DNA TGTGCCAGCAGCTTGGAAGCAGATACGCAGTATTTT. This sequence encodes CASSLEADTQYF. Using reference TRBV5-6 and TRBJ2-3 for the parts outside the CDR3, the full variable domain is DAGVTQSPTHLIKTRGQQVTLRCSPKSGHDTVSWYQQALGQGPQFIFQYYEEEERQRGNFPDRFSGHQFPNYSSELNVNALLLGDSALYLCASSLEADTQYFGPGTRLTVL.

The chain couples TRBV2 to TRBJ1-1; tentative D call: TRBD1 (5 bases). Trimming removed 2 bases from V and 1 base from J, with 11 bases in between. CDR3 length equals 15 residues. In germline, CDR1 is SNHLY, CDR2 FYNNEI. Here the CDR3 reads CASSERGSWNTEAFF. The CDR3 DNA is TGTGCCAGCAGTGAAAGGGGTAGCTGGAACACTGAAGCTTTCTTT.

This chain uses TRBV5-6 with TRBJ1-5; the match to TRBD1 covers 9 bases. The CDR3 runs to 16 residues. V lost 4 bases, J lost 6 bases, and 11 bases stayed unmatched. The germline V gene has CDR1 SGHDT and CDR2 YYEEEE. The chain's CDR3 is CASSRSVRQGGQPQHF. In DNA form, the CDR3 reads TGTGCCAGCAGCCGGAGCGTTAGACAGGGGGGTCAGCCCCAGCATTTT.

This chain connects TRBV9 to TRBJ1-1; D is unresolved. The germline gives CDR1 SGDLS, CDR2 YYNGEE. Trimming pared 4 bases from V and 6 bases from J, leaving 10 bases between. This CDR3 has 12 residues. The CDR3 protein is CASSSSGAEAFF. As DNA, the CDR3 is TGTGCCAGCAGCTCGTCGGGCGCTGAAGCTTTCTTT.

This clone appeared a single time. The same CDR3 arises from other DNA sequences in this sample as well. This sequence joins TRBV28 and TRBJ2-7; the D call may be TRBD1 or TRBD2 (5 bases each). The CDR3 consists of 14 residues. Looked up from germline, CDR1 is MDHEN and CDR2 is SYDVKM. V shed 3 bases and J shed 0 bases, with 9 bases lying between them. The CDR3 region has the DNA TGTGCCAGCAGTTTTCGGGGCAGCTCCTACGAGCAGTACTTC. Its translation is CASSFRGSSYEQYF.

The V gene is TRBV28, the J gene TRBJ2-5, with 10 bases that match TRBD2. The V segment lost 4 bases and the J segment 11 bases; nucleotides outside the gene matches: 13. CDR1 MDHEN and CDR2 SYDVKM come from the germline V gene. The CDR3 totals 15 residues. The DNA for the CDR3 is TGTGCCAGCAGTTCCGCCCTAGCGGGAGTTCTTGAGCAGTACTTC. It is translated as CASSSALAGVLEQYF.

The CDR3 DNA is TGTGCCAGCAGCCTGGGACAGGGGGCTAGCACAGATACGCAGTATTTT. Protein product: CASSLGQGASTDTQYF. This chain joins TRBV5-6 and TRBJ2-3, with 12 positions matching TRBD1. The length of the CDR3 is 16 residues. The trim removed 4 bases at V and 0 bases at J, leaving 3 bases unmatched. Germline CDR1 reads SGHDT; CDR2 reads YYEEEE.

The chain is built from TRBV19 and TRBJ2-7, with TRBD1 as a possible D gene (5 bases). The V end lost 5 bases, the J end lost 4 bases, and 9 bases lay between the germline ends. Per the germline V gene, CDR1 is LNHDA and CDR2 is SQIVND (reference sequence). This CDR3 is 12 amino acids long. The CDR3 DNA reads TGTGCCAGTAGTGTCGACAGATACGAGCAGTACTTC. It specifies CASSVDRYEQYF.

The rearrangement joins TRBV11-1 to TRBJ2-1, with no clear D. Germline CDR1 is SGHAT and CDR2 is FQDESV (reference sequence). V gave up 3 bases and J gave up 2 bases, with 11 bases separating them. This CDR3 comprises 15 residues. As DNA, the CDR3 is TGTGCCAGCAGCTTTTTTTGGACGCCCTACAATGAGCAGTTCTTC. Protein product: CASSFFWTPYNEQFF.

The chain links TRBV10-3 to TRBJ2-7; 7 nucleotides agree with TRBD1. In germline, CDR1 is ENHRY, CDR2 SYGVKD. This CDR3 has 14 residues. With V trimmed by 9 bases and J by 6 bases, 14 bases remained unmatched. Written as DNA, the CDR3 is TGTGCCATAACCCGGGACAGACCAGGAAGCGAGCAGTACTTC. It codes for CAITRDRPGSEQYF.

V and J are TRBV28 and TRBJ2-7; TRBD2 matches at 14 bases. Trimming removed 2 bases from V and 12 bases from J; junction bases left unmatched: 3. The germline V gene has CDR1 MDHEN and CDR2 SYDVKM. The length of the CDR3 is 13 residues. The CDR3 sequence is CASSLEGLAGVYF. CDR3 nucleotides: TGTGCCAGCAGTTTAGAGGGACTAGCGGGGGTGTACTTC. Variable domain in full (rest from reference TRBV28 and TRBJ2-7): DVKVTQSSRYLVKRTGEKVFLECVQDMDHENMFWYRQDPGLGLRLIYFSYDVKMKEKGDIPEGYSVSREKKERFSLILESASTNQTSMYLCASSLEGLAGVYFGPGTRLTVT.

The chain links TRBV7-8 to TRBJ1-5; D remains unclear. Germline values: CDR1 SGHVS, CDR2 FQNEAQ. Trimming left V 1 base short and J 5 bases short, with 6 bases between. The CDR3 spans 13 residues. CDR3 sequence (DNA): TGTGCCAGCAGCTTAGGGGAACATCAGCCCCAGCATTTT. This codes for CASSLGEHQPQHF.

The V call is TRBV29-1, the J call TRBJ2-7; 9 bases line up with TRBD1. The trim removed 6 bases at V and 4 bases at J, leaving 4 bases unmatched. The CDR3 consists of 12 residues. In germline, CDR1 is SQVTM, CDR2 ANQGSEA. CDR3 amino acids: CSVQGAWYEQYF. The CDR3 DNA sequence: TGCAGCGTACAGGGGGCGTGGTACGAGCAGTACTTC.

The rearrangement links TRBV11-2 to TRBJ1-4, with TRBD1 as a possible D gene (6 bases). The CDR3 extends over 17 amino acids. V dropped 5 bases and J dropped 7 bases, with 23 bases sitting between them. Looked up from germline, CDR1 is SGHAT and CDR2 is FQNNGV. The CDR3, as DNA: TGTGCCAGCAGCAGGACCCCCTCAGGGGCTATTGGTGAAAAACTGTTTTTT. Translating gives CASSRTPSGAIGEKLFF.

The chain couples TRBV5-4 to TRBJ1-1; 9 nucleotides agree with TRBD1. The CDR3 is 14 amino acids. CDR1 SGHNT and CDR2 YYREEE come from the germline V gene (reference sequence). V lost 4 bases and J lost 5; bases outside the gene matches: 6. CDR3 nucleotide sequence: TGTGCCAGCAGCGGGACAGGGTGGGGGACTGAAGCTTTCTTT. Encoded protein: CASSGTGWGTEAFF.

The genes are TRBV13 and TRBJ1-1, with a possible D match to TRBD1 (5 bases). The V end was cut by 7 bases, the J end by 3 bases, with 21 bases between. CDR1 is PRHDT and CDR2 is FYEKMQ in the germline V gene (reference sequence). The CDR3 is 16 amino acids. The CDR3, as DNA: TGTGCCAGCATGGCGGCCGCGTGGGGGATGGACACTGAAGCTTTCTTT. Translated: CASMAAAWGMDTEAFF.

The rearrangement uses TRBV6-6 and TRBJ1-1, with 11 bases identical to TRBD1. The CDR3 loop spans 14 amino acids. With 4 bases clipped from V and 5 bases from J, the junction kept 3 bases outside the gene matches. Germline values: CDR1 MNHNY, CDR2 SVGAGI (reference sequence). The CDR3 DNA reads TGTGCCAGCAGTTGGGGGACAGGGGGAACTGAAGCTTTCTTT. It encodes CASSWGTGGTEAFF.

The chain joins TRBV2 to TRBJ2-2; 10 bases agree with TRBD2. CDR3 length: 15 amino acids. CDR1 and CDR2 (germline): SNHLY, FYNNEI. V gave up 7 bases and J gave up 1 base; unmatched junction bases: 3. Written as DNA, the CDR3 is TGTGCCAGCACCGTAGCGGGAGGGAACACCGGGGAGCTGTTTTTT. Translated: CASTVAGGNTGELFF.

This clone was detected only once. The chain employs TRBV5-1 and TRBJ2-3; D is undetermined. The V and J ends lost 4 bases and 4 bases respectively, with 7 bases between them. CDR3 size: 12 residues. CDR1 is SGHRS, CDR2 YFSETQ, per germline. CDR3 in amino acids: CASSRGPDTQYF. The CDR3 DNA is TGCGCCAGCAGCCGTGGCCCAGATACGCAGTATTTT.

The chain recombines TRBV6-5 with TRBJ2-7; D ambiguous. The germline V gene has CDR1 MNHEY and CDR2 SVGAGI. The germline V and J ends were trimmed by 0 bases and 2 bases, with 11 bases remaining between them. The CDR3 is 15 amino acids. The CDR3 nucleotides are TGTGCCAGCAGTTACTCCGATCTACCCACCTACGAGCAGTACTTC. It codes for CASSYSDLPTYEQYF.

V usage is TRBV7-2 and J usage is TRBJ1-1; unclear D gene. The germline gives CDR1 SGHTA, CDR2 FQGNSA. The CDR3 is 16 residues long. V lost 2 bases and J 2 bases, leaving 15 bases between the germline ends. The CDR3: CASSLLSAGKNTEAFF. In DNA, the CDR3 is TGTGCCAGCAGCTTATTGTCGGCAGGCAAAAACACTGAAGCTTTCTTT.